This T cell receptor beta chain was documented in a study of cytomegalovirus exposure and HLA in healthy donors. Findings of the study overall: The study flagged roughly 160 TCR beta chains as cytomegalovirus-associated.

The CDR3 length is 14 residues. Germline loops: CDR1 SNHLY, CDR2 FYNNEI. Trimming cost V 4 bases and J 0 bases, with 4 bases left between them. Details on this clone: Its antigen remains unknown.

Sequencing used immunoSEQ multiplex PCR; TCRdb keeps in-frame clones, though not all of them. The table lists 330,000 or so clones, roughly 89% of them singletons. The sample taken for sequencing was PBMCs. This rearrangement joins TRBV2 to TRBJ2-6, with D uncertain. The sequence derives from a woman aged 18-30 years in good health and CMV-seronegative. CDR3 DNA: TGTGCCAGCAGTGTTCACTCTGGGGCCAACGTCCTGACTTTC. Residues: CASSVHSGANVLTF.